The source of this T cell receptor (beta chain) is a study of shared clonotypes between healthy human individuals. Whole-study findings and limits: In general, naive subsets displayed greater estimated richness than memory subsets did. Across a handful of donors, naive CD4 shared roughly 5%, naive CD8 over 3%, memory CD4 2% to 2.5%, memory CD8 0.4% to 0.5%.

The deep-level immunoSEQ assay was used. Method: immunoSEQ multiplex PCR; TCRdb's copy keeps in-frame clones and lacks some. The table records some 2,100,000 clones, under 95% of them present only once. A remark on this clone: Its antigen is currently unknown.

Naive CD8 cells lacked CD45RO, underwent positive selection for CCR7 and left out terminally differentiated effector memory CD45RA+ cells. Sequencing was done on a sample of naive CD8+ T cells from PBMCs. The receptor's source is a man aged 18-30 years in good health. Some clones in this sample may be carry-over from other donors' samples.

In DNA, the CDR3 is TGTGCCAGCAGCCCCTACTCTAGGGCACAAGAGACCCAGTACTTC. Amino acids: CASSPYSRAQETQYF. The rearrangement uses TRBV7-9 and TRBJ2-5; D remains unclear. The CDR3 loop spans 15 amino acids. Trimming shortened V by 5 bases and J by 2 bases, and 15 bases separated the two germline ends. The germline gives CDR1 SEHNR, CDR2 FQNEAQ (reference sequence).